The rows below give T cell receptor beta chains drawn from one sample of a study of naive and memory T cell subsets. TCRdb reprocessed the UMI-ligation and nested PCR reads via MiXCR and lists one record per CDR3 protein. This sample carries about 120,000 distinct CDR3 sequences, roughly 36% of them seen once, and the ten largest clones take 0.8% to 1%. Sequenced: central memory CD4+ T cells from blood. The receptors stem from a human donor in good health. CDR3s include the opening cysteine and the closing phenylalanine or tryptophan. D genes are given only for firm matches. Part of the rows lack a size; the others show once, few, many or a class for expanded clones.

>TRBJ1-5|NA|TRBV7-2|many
CASSLVRGGNQPQHF
TGTGCCAGCAGCTTAGTTAGGGGGGGCAATCAGCCCCAGCATTTT
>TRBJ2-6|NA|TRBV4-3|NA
CASSPKGAGANVLTF
TGCGCCAGCAGCCCCAAAGGTGCTGGGGCCAACGTCCTGACTTTC
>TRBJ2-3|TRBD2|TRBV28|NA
CASSTGLAGRSDTQYF
TGTGCCAGCAGTACGGGACTAGCGGGGAGGTCAGATACGCAGTATTTT
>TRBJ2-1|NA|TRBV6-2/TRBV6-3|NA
CASSYGRGNEQFF
TGTGCCAGCAGTTACGGTAGGGGCAATGAGCAGTTCTTC
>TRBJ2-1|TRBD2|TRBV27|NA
CASRKVAGGRYNEQFF
TGTGCCAGCAGAAAAGTAGCGGGAGGACGATACAATGAGCAGTTCTTC
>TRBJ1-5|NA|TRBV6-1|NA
CASSEAGNQPQHF
TGTGCCAGCAGTGAAGCCGGGAATCAGCCCCAGCATTTT
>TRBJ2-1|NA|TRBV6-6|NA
CASSYDSRGEQFF
TGTGCCAGCAGTTATGATTCAAGGGGTGAGCAGTTCTTC
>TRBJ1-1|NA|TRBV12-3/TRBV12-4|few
CASSIQVAEAFF
TGTGCCAGCAGTATTCAGGTCGCTGAAGCTTTCTTT
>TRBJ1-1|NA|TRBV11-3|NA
CASSLAGKTEAFF
TGTGCCAGCAGCTTAGCGGGGAAAACTGAAGCTTTCTTT
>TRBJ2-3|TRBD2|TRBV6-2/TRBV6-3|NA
CASSGRERADTQYF
TGTGCCAGCAGTGGGAGGGAGCGGGCAGATACGCAGTATTTT
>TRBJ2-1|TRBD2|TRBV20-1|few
CSASVFGRGWDNEQFF
TGCAGTGCTTCAGTATTCGGGAGGGGCTGGGACAATGAGCAGTTCTTC
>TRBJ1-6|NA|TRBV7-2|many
CASRSRRNVNSPLHF
TGTGCCAGCAGATCCCGGAGGAACGTAAATTCACCCCTCCACTTT
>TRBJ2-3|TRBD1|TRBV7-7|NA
CASSPGTGTDTQYF
TGTGCTAGCAGCCCCGGGACAGGGACAGATACGCAGTATTTT
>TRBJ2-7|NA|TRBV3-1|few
CASSQEALRGEQYF
TGTGCCAGCAGCCAAGAAGCACTGAGGGGGGAGCAGTACTTC
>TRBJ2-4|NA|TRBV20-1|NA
CSASDGRGLAKNIQYF
TGCAGTGCTAGTGATGGCAGGGGCTTAGCCAAAAACATTCAGTACTTC
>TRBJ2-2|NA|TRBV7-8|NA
CASGPRTGELFF
TGTGCCAGCGGCCCTCGCACCGGGGAGCTGTTTTTT
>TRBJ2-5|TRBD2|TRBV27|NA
CASSPRAGGSETQYF
TGTGCCAGCAGCCCTCGGGCGGGAGGTTCGGAGACCCAGTACTTC
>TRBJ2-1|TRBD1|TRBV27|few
CASSFGTGGRNEQFF
TGTGCCAGCAGTTTCGGGACAGGGGGTCGTAATGAGCAGTTCTTC
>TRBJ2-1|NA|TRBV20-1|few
CSVKGIRDEQFF
TGCAGTGTTAAGGGCATCAGGGATGAGCAGTTCTTC
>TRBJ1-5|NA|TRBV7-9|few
CASSLWVGSNQPQHF
TGTGCCAGCAGCTTATGGGTGGGGTCCAATCAGCCCCAGCATTTT
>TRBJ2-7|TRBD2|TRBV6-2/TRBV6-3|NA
CASSWREGWLEQYF
TGTGCCAGCAGTTGGCGGGAGGGATGGCTCGAGCAGTACTTC
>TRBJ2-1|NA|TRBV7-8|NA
CASSSLGVKYNEQFF
TGTGCCAGCAGTTCCCTGGGGGTTAAATACAATGAGCAGTTCTTC
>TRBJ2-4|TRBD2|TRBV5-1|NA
CASSSETSGSGDIQYF
TGCGCCAGCAGCTCGGAGACTAGCGGGAGTGGGGACATTCAGTACTTC
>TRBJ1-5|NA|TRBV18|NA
CASSPRQGNQPQHF
TGTGCCAGCTCTCCTCGACAGGGCAATCAGCCCCAGCATTTT
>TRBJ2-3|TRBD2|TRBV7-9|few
CASSHSGSTDTQYF
TGTGCCAGCAGCCATAGCGGGAGCACAGATACGCAGTATTTT
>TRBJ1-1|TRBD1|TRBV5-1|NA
CASSLDRVKGTEAFF
TGCGCCAGCAGCTTAGACAGGGTAAAAGGGACTGAAGCTTTCTTT
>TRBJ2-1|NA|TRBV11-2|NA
CASSVKYPRGSYNEQFF
TGTGCCAGCAGCGTAAAGTACCCTAGAGGCTCCTACAATGAGCAGTTCTTC
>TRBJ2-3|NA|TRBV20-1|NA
CSAREASTDTQYF
TGCAGTGCTAGAGAGGCCAGCACAGATACGCAGTATTTT
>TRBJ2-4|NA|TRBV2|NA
CASSGSVAKNIQYF
TGTGCCAGCAGTGGCAGTGTAGCCAAAAACATTCAGTACTTC
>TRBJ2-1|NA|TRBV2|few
CASAAANEQFF
TGTGCCAGCGCGGCGGCAAATGAGCAGTTCTTC
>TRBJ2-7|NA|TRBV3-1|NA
CASSQFPRSSYEQYF
TGTGCCAGCAGCCAATTCCCCCGGAGCTCCTACGAGCAGTACTTC
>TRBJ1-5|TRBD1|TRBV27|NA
CASSFMTGGNQPQHF
TGTGCCAGCAGTTTTATGACAGGGGGCAATCAGCCCCAGCATTTT
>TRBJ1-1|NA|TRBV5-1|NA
CASSFGLSVRDLNTEAFF
TGCGCCAGCAGCTTCGGACTTTCGGTTAGGGACCTGAACACTGAAGCTTTCTTT
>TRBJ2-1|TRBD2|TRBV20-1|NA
CSAKVSGRRNEQFF
TGCAGTGCTAAAGTTAGCGGGAGGCGGAATGAGCAGTTCTTC
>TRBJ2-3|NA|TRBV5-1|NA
CASSLELPSTDTQYF
TGCGCCAGCAGCTTGGAACTACCCTCCACAGATACGCAGTATTTT
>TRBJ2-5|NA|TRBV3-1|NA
CASSQDLRLSQETQYF
TGTGCCAGCAGCCAAGATCTTCGACTAAGCCAAGAGACCCAGTACTTC
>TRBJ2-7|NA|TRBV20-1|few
CSARPQVTYEQYF
TGCAGTGCTAGGCCCCAGGTGACCTACGAGCAGTACTTC
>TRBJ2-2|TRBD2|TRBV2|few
CASLTSGSSTAGELFF
TGTGCCAGCCTAACTAGCGGGAGCTCCACGGCCGGGGAGCTGTTTTTT
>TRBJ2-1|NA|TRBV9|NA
CASSVAGSSHNEQFF
TGTGCCAGCAGCGTAGCCGGGAGCTCCCACAATGAGCAGTTCTTC
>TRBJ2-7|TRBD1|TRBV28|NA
CASRQGERQYF
TGTGCCAGTCGACAGGGTGAAAGGCAGTACTTC
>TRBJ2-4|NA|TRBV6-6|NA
CASSSNGQALAKNIQYF
TGTGCCAGCAGTTCCAATGGGCAGGCCTTAGCCAAAAACATTCAGTACTTC
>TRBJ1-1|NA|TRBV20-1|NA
CSAPNPHRLNTEAFF
TGCAGTGCTCCAAATCCCCACAGGTTGAACACTGAAGCTTTCTTT
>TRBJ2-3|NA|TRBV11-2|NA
CASSVNPTYADTQYF
TGTGCCAGCAGCGTTAATCCGACCTACGCAGATACGCAGTATTTT
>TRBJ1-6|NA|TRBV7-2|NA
CASSLLQGSSPLHF
TGTGCCAGCAGCTTATTGCAGGGTAGTTCACCCCTCCACTTT
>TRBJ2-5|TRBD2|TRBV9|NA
CASSPIAGQRETQYF
TGTGCCAGCAGCCCAATAGCGGGACAAAGAGAGACCCAGTACTTC
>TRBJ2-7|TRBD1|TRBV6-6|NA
CASSYAPATGVEQYF
TGTGCCAGCAGTTACGCCCCTGCAACAGGGGTGGAGCAGTACTTC
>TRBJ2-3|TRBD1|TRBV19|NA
CATSGQGADTQYF
TGTGCCACCTCAGGACAGGGCGCAGATACGCAGTATTTT
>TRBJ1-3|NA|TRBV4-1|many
CASSRLRTDSGNTIYF
TGCGCCAGCAGCCGTCTTCGGACAGACTCTGGAAACACCATATATTTT
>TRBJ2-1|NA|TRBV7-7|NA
CASSSDAGEYNEQFF
TGTGCTAGCAGCTCCGACGCTGGCGAATACAATGAGCAGTTCTTC
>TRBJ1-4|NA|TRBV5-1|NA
CASSLSNGQLFF
TGCGCCAGCAGCTTGTCAAACGGGCAACTGTTTTTT
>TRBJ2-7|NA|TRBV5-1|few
CASRPEGGISYEQYF
TGCGCCAGCAGGCCGGAGGGCGGAATTAGCTACGAGCAGTACTTC
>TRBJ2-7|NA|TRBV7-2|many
CASSLFGPNYEQYF
TGTGCCAGCAGCCTCTTCGGACCGAACTACGAGCAGTACTTC
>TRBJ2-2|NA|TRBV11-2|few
CASSPSGRELFF
TGTGCCAGCAGCCCCTCCGGAAGGGAGCTGTTTTTT
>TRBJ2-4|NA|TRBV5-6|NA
CASSARETAAKNIQYF
TGTGCCAGCAGCGCCCGGGAGACAGCAGCCAAAAACATTCAGTACTTC
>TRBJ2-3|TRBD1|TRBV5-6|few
CASSIGQGIADTQYF
TGTGCCAGCAGCATAGGACAGGGAATAGCAGATACGCAGTATTTT
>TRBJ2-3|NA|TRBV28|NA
CASRLAWAGTDTQYF
TGTGCCAGCAGGCTAGCTTGGGCTGGCACAGATACGCAGTATTTT
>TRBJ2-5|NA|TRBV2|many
CASKNQMETQYF
TGTGCCAGCAAAAACCAGATGGAGACCCAGTACTTC
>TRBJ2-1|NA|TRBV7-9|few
CASSLDGGTYNEQFF
TGTGCCAGCAGCTTAGACGGCGGGACCTACAATGAGCAGTTCTTC
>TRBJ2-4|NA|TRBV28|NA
CASSFAARGKAKNIQYF
TGTGCCAGCAGTTTTGCCGCCAGGGGTAAAGCCAAAAACATTCAGTACTTC
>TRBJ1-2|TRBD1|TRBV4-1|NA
CASSQGGQADGYTF
TGCGCCAGCAGCCAAGGGGGACAGGCGGATGGCTACACCTTC